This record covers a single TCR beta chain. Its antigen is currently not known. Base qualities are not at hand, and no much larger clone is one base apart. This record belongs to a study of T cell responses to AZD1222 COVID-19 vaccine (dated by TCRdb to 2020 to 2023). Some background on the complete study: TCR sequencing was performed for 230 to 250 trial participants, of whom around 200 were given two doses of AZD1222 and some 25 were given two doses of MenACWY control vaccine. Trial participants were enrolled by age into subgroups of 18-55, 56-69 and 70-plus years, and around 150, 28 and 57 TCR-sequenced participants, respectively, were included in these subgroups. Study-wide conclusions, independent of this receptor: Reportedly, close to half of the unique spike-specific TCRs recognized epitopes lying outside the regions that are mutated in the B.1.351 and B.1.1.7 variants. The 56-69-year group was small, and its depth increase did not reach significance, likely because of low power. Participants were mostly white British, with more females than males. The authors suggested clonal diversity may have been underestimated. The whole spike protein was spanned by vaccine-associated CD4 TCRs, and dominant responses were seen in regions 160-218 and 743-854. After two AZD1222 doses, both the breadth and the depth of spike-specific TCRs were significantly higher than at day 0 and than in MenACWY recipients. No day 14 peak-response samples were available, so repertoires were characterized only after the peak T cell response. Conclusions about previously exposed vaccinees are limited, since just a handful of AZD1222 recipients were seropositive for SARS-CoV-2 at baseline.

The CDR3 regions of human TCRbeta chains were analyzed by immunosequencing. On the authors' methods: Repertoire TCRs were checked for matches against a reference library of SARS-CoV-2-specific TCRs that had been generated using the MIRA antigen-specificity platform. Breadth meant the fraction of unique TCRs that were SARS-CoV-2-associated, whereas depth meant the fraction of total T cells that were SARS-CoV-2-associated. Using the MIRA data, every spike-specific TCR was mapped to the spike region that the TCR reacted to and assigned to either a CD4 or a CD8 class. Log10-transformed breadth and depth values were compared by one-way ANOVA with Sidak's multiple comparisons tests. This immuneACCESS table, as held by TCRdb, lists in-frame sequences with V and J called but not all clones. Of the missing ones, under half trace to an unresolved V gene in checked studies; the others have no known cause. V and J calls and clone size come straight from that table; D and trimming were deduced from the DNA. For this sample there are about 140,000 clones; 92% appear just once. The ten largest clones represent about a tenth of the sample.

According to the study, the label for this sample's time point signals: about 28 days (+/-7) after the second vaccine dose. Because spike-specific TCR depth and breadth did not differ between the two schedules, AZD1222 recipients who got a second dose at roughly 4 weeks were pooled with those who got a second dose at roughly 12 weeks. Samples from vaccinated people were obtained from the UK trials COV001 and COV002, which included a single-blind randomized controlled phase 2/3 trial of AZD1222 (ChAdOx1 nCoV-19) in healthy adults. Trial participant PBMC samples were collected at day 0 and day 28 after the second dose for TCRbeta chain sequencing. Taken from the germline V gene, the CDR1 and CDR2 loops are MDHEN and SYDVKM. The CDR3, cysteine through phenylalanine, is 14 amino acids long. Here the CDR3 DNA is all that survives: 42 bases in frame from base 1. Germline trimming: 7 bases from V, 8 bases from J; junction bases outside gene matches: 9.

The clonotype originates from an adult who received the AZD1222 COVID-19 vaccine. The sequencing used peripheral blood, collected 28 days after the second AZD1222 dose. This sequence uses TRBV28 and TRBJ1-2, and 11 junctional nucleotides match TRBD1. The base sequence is TGTGCCAGCACTGATGGACAGGGGGCGCGAGGCTACACCTTC. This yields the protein CASTDGQGARGYTF.